This passage covers 19 T cell receptor beta chains from one sample sequenced in a study of T and B cells in COVID-19 patients. Multiplex PCR with BIOMED2 TRB-A/B primer pools amplified TRB rearrangements. TCRdb analysed the multiplex PCR reads with MiXCR anew, one entry per CDR3 protein. Here the sample spans roughly 5,400 distinct CDR3 sequences, around a quarter being singletons. From blood, roughly 220-550 ng of genomic DNA served as TRB template. The sequenced sample consisted of blood. All receptors come from a human donor with active COVID-19.

The rearrangement uses TRBV5-6 and TRBJ2-5; D may be TRBD1 or TRBD2 (5 bases each). In germline, CDR1 is SGHDT, CDR2 YYEEEE. The CDR3 covers 14 residues. The ends were cut back, 4 bases at V and 4 bases at J, with 14 bases in the middle. The CDR3 DNA follows: TGTGCCAGCAGCCCACCCCGGGGACCAGAGACCCAGTACTTC. The encoded protein is CASSPPRGPETQYF.

This clonotype is classed as medium-sized (0.01 to 0.1%). The chain recombines TRBV27 with TRBJ2-7, with 10 bases lining up with TRBD1. Germline V gives CDR1 MNHEY, CDR2 SMNVEV (reference sequence). V dropped 1 base and J dropped 6; count of bases not matched to a gene: 3. CDR3 length: 14 amino acids. CDR3 residues: CASSLLGQGSEQYF. CDR3 sequence (DNA): TGTGCCAGCAGTTTATTGGGACAGGGGAGCGAGCAGTACTTC.

A few counts support this clonotype. The V call is TRBV6-6, the J call TRBJ2-2; D is possibly TRBD2 (5 bases). The CDR3 sequence is 14 residues long. Trimming removed 10 bases at V and 1 base at J, with 13 bases between. Germline V gene lookup returns CDR1 MNHNY and CDR2 SVGAGI (reference sequence). CDR3 residues: CATPGGQNTGELFF. DNA of the CDR3: TGTGCCACCCCCGGCGGGCAGAACACCGGGGAGCTGTTTTTT.

This clonotype rates as medium-sized. The junction does not match germline at one end; this may be a read error. This chain uses TRBV6-2 or TRBV6-3 with TRBJ2-2; D gene ambiguous. Looked up from germline, CDR1 is MNHEY and CDR2 is SVGEGT. The CDR3 runs to 14 residues. In nucleotides, the CDR3 is TGTGCCAGCAGCCTTGGTGGGAACGCCGGGGAGCTGTTTTTT. The encoded protein is CASSLGGNAGELFF.

This clonotype was seen a handful of times. The chain carries TRBV30 and TRBJ2-3, with D possibly TRBD2 on 6 matching bases. Trimming shortened V by 6 bases and J by 5 bases, and 18 bases separated the two germline ends. This CDR3 has 14 residues. Germline assignment: CDR1 GTSNPN and CDR2 SVGIG (reference sequence). Here the CDR3 reads CACRRGPKLDTQYF. CDR3 bases: TGTGCCTGCCGGCGGGGACCCAAGTTAGATACGCAGTATTTT.

This clonotype was seen a handful of times. This chain uses TRBV7-9 with TRBJ2-7; a possible D gene is TRBD1 (6 bases). The V gene lost 5 bases and the J gene lost 6 bases, with 17 bases spanning the gap. Germline V gene data show CDR1 as SEHNR and CDR2 as FQNEAQ (reference sequence). The CDR3 spans 14 residues. In DNA form, the CDR3 reads TGTGCCAGCAGCGCGCCCCTACAGGGACGCGAGCAGTACTTC. Translation: CASSAPLQGREQYF.

The rearrangement uses TRBV28 and TRBJ2-3; unclear D gene. V was pared by 5 bases and J by 2 bases, with 8 bases between. CDR1 is MDHEN and CDR2 is SYDVKM in the germline V gene. CDR3 length: 13 residues. The CDR3 DNA sequence: TGTGCCAGCAGTCCCCCGCCCACAGATACGCAGTATTTT. It codes for CASSPPPTDTQYF.

The chain links TRBV7-2 to TRBJ1-4, with D possibly matching TRBD1 (5 bases). Germline V gene lookup returns CDR1 SGHTA and CDR2 FQGNSA. The CDR3 runs to 12 residues. The V end lost 5 bases, the J end lost 11 bases, and 12 bases lay between the germline ends. The CDR3, as DNA: TGTGCCAGCAGCCCTGACGGGGGGAAACTGTTTTTT. This encodes CASSPDGGKLFF.

The chain employs TRBV28 and TRBJ2-1; 14 positions agree with TRBD2. The CDR3 length is 17 residues. The V segment lost 6 bases and the J segment 7 bases; nucleotides outside the gene matches: 11. Looked up from germline, CDR1 is MDHEN and CDR2 is SYDVKM. CDR3 sequence: CASSDPKTSGRVNEQFF. DNA of the CDR3: TGTGCCAGCAGCGACCCCAAGACTAGCGGGAGGGTAAATGAGCAGTTCTTC.

At least ten counts were recorded for this clonotype. The J gene is TRBJ1-5, the V gene TRBV5-5; D call uncertain. The germline V and J ends were trimmed by 2 bases and 3 bases, with 15 bases remaining between them. The CDR3 totals 16 residues. The germline CDR1 and CDR2 sequences are SGHKS and YYEKEE (reference sequence). The CDR3 sequence: CASSLADGRYNQPQHF. The DNA for the CDR3 is TGTGCCAGCAGCTTAGCCGACGGACGGTACAATCAGCCCCAGCATTTT.

The rearrangement links TRBV29-1 to TRBJ2-2; D is unclear. The CDR3 spans 13 residues. Germline assignment: CDR1 SQVTM and CDR2 ANQGSEA. V lost 4 bases to trimming and J lost 0 bases, with 6 bases between them. In DNA, the CDR3 is TGCAGCGTTGGTTCCGCGAACACCGGGGAGCTGTTTTTT. Residues: CSVGSANTGELFF.

This clonotype was recorded at least ten times. The genes are TRBV27 and TRBJ1-1, with D tentatively TRBD1 (5 bases). Trimming pared 6 bases from V and 4 bases from J, leaving 12 bases between. Germline V gene sequence: CDR1 MNHEY, CDR2 SMNVEV (reference sequence). The CDR3 has 13 amino acids. CDR3 in DNA: TGTGCCAGCAGCTCAAGGAGGGGCACTGAAGCTTTCTTT. Translated, it gives CASSSRRGTEAFF.

This clonotype qualifies as medium-sized. This chain connects TRBV6-6 to TRBJ2-1; the D gene is possibly TRBD2 (6 bases). The CDR3 is 17 residues long. Trimming took off 2 bases at V and 10 bases at J, with 24 bases between the two ends. In germline, CDR1 is MNHNY, CDR2 SVGAGI (reference sequence). The CDR3 is CASSYRKTSFEAKEQFF. The CDR3, as DNA: TGTGCCAGCAGTTACAGAAAAACTAGCTTTGAGGCCAAGGAGCAGTTCTTC.

This clonotype was seen a few times. This chain uses TRBV5-1 with TRBJ1-2; no definite D call. Germline loops: CDR1 SGHRS, CDR2 YFSETQ. Trimming pared 3 bases from V and 2 bases from J, leaving 8 bases between. This CDR3 has 13 amino acids. The CDR3 sequence is CASSSGLNYGYTF. In DNA, the CDR3 is TGCGCCAGCAGCTCAGGTCTGAACTATGGCTACACCTTC.

Judged by abundance, this clonotype is medium-sized (0.01 to 0.1%). The V and J genes are TRBV18 and TRBJ2-6; no definite D call. Germline V gene sequence: CDR1 KGHSH, CDR2 LQKENI. This CDR3 has 18 residues. V shed 1 base and J shed 0 bases, with 13 bases lying between them. CDR3 region: CASSPRGVQSSGANVLTF. CDR3 bases: TGTGCCAGCTCACCACGTGGCGTGCAGAGCTCTGGGGCCAACGTCCTGACTTTC.

Many counts were recorded for this clonotype. The CDR3: CSAPSGRNPYNEQFF. CDR3 in DNA: TGCAGTGCTCCTAGCGGGAGGAACCCCTACAATGAGCAGTTCTTC. The chain is built from TRBV20-1 and TRBJ2-1, with 11 positions matching TRBD2. The CDR3 contains 15 residues. The ends lost 5 bases at V and 2 bases at J; junction bases unmatched: 5. The germline gives CDR1 DFQATT, CDR2 SNEGSKA (reference sequence).

By proportion, this clonotype is large. The rearrangement joins TRBV11-3 to TRBJ2-7; D unresolved. Germline loops: CDR1 SGHNT, CDR2 YENEEA. This CDR3 has 13 amino acids. V lost 4 bases, J lost 2 bases, and 9 bases lay in between. The CDR3 protein is CASSSPLAYEQYF. Written as DNA, the CDR3 is TGTGCCAGCAGCTCCCCTCTCGCCTACGAGCAGTACTTC. Supplemented by reference TRBV11-3 and TRBJ2-7, the full variable domain reads EAGVVQSPRYKIIEKKQPVAFWCNPISGHNTLYWYLQNLGQGPELLIRYENEEAVDDSQLPKDRFSAERLKGVDSTLKIQPAELGDSAVYLCASSSPLAYEQYFGPGTRLTVT.

This clonotype showed up many times. The V gene is TRBV6-2 or TRBV6-3, the J gene TRBJ2-7; TRBD2 aligns across 11 bases. Unmatched junction bases numbered 2, after V lost 4 bases and J lost 3 bases. CDR3 length: 14 residues. Germline values: CDR1 MNHEY, CDR2 SVGEGT. The CDR3: CASSFLAGGYEQYF. The DNA for the CDR3 is TGTGCCAGCAGTTTCCTAGCGGGAGGCTACGAGCAGTACTTC.

The chain joins TRBV11-2 to TRBJ2-5, with no clear D. The length of the CDR3 is 14 residues. V was shortened by 3 bases and J by 4 bases, with 12 bases between the two germline ends. Germline lookup yields CDR1 SGHAT and CDR2 FQNNGV. CDR3 in DNA: TGTGCCAGCAGCTTTCTGCAAACGGTAGAGACCCAGTACTTC. As protein: CASSFLQTVETQYF.